The 20 T cell receptor beta chains below all came from one sample that was sequenced in a study of molecular identifiers for immune sequencing clone quantification. TCRdb processed the PCR reads anew with MiXCR; each CDR3 protein has one entry. This sample has roughly 320,000 distinct CDR3 sequences, with roughly a quarter found just once. Sequenced material: naive CD8+ T cells from blood, with Jurkat cell RNA spiked in. Regarding subset: FACS-sorted CD8+CD4-CCR7+CD45RA+ naive T cells. The source is a human donor in good health. Some libraries in this study had Jurkat cell RNA spiked in.

This chain uses TRBV4-1 with TRBJ2-2, with D unresolved. CDR1 MGHRA and CDR2 YSYEKL come from the germline V gene. There are 12 residues in the CDR3. The V end was cut by 7 bases, the J end by 6 bases, with 9 bases between. This chain's CDR3 is CASMGMAGELFF. The CDR3 region has the DNA TGCGCCAGCATGGGGATGGCCGGGGAGCTGTTTTTT.

The gene calls are TRBV20-1 and TRBJ2-3, with 12 bases aligning to TRBD2. The length of the CDR3 is 16 residues. The J segment lost 2 bases and the V segment lost 6 bases, leaving 9 bases of the junction unmatched. CDR1 and CDR2 (germline): DFQATT, SNEGSKA (reference sequence). The CDR3 DNA follows: TGCAGTGCCCGGGAGACTAGCGGGGGTTACACAGATACGCAGTATTTT. Its protein is CSARETSGGYTDTQYF.

In the case of this clonotype: A much bigger clone sits one base away, suggesting this may be a read error. The genes are TRBV12-3 or TRBV12-4 and TRBJ1-5; 9 nucleotides agree with TRBD1. The CDR3 covers 17 residues. V lost 4 bases to trimming and J lost 7 bases; unmatched junction nucleotides: 14. The CDR3 region has the DNA TGTGCCAGCAGTTCCGGGTCAGGACAGGGACAGGGACAGCCCCAGCATTTT. This encodes CASSSGSGQGQGQPQHF.

This clonotype appeared a few times. This chain uses TRBV7-9 with TRBJ2-5, with 8 bases aligning to TRBD1. The J segment lost 3 bases and the V segment lost 3 bases, leaving 9 bases of the junction unmatched. This CDR3 spans 16 amino acids. Germline-derived CDR1 and CDR2 are SEHNR and FQNEAQ (reference sequence). CDR3 loop: CASSFSPGQAKETQYF. In nucleotides, the CDR3 is TGTGCCAGCAGCTTTTCTCCGGGACAGGCTAAAGAGACCCAGTACTTC.

CDR3 protein: CSARKGVGETQYF. The CDR3 DNA follows: TGCAGTGCTAGGAAAGGAGTCGGAGAGACCCAGTACTTC. The chain uses TRBV20-1 and TRBJ2-5; no reliable D call. Per the germline V gene, CDR1 is DFQATT and CDR2 is SNEGSKA (reference sequence). Trimming stripped 3 bases from V and 4 bases from J, with 12 bases between. CDR3 size: 13 residues.

This clonotype was observed many times. The chain employs TRBV5-6 and TRBJ2-7; possible D gene TRBD2, 6 bases. CDR1 and CDR2 from the germline V gene are SGHDT and YYEEEE. The CDR3 is 13 amino acids. Between the trimmed V and J ends, which lost 3 bases and 2 bases, there was a span of 9 bases. The CDR3 loop reads CASSSGGAYEQYF. The CDR3 nucleotides are TGTGCCAGCAGCTCCGGCGGGGCCTACGAGCAGTACTTC.

Remarks on this clonotype: A much larger clone lies a single base off, so this may be a read error. The chain recombines TRBV14 with TRBJ2-3; D is unclear. This CDR3 region has 14 residues. Germline V gene lookup returns CDR1 SGHDN and CDR2 FVKESK. In DNA, the CDR3 is TGTGCCAGCTGCCAAAGGAACTCGGCAGATACGCAGTATTTT. Translating it yields CASCQRNSADTQYF.

The rearrangement joins TRBV24-1 to TRBJ2-3; unclear D gene. V shed 6 bases and J shed 5 bases, with 11 bases lying between them. Germline V gives CDR1 KGHDR, CDR2 SFDVKD. CDR3 length: 13 amino acids. The CDR3 region has the DNA TGTGCCACCAGTTCGAAGGTACGAGATACGCAGTATTTT. It yields the protein CATSSKVRDTQYF.

Points on this clonotype: Since a much larger clone is just one base distant, this may be a read error. The CDR3 region is CASSMPGLAGGPSYEQYF. CDR3 coding DNA: TGTGCCAGCAGCATGCCCGGACTAGCGGGGGGGCCTAGCTACGAGCAGTACTTC. V and J are TRBV12-3 or TRBV12-4 and TRBJ2-7; 15 nucleotides align to TRBD2. V lost 6 bases to trimming and J lost 3 bases; unmatched junction nucleotides: 12. CDR3 length: 18 residues.

This clonotype was counted at least ten times. The chain has TRBV7-9 and TRBJ2-2; perhaps TRBD1 as D (5 bases). Trimming shortened V by 8 bases and J by 3 bases, and 16 bases separated the two germline ends. The CDR3 has 15 amino acids. Germline loops: CDR1 SEHNR, CDR2 FQNEAQ (reference sequence). CDR3 amino acids: CASWPSDIYTGELFF. As DNA, the CDR3 is TGTGCCAGCTGGCCCTCGGACATTTACACCGGGGAGCTGTTTTTT.

This clonotype has only a few counts. J is TRBJ1-3 and V is TRBV7-9; D gene uncertain. V shed 4 bases and J shed 7 bases, with 14 bases lying between them. The CDR3 has 14 residues. The germline V gene has CDR1 SEHNR and CDR2 FQNEAQ (reference sequence). In DNA, the CDR3 is TGTGCCAGCAGCTCTTTGGTAATCGCGAACACCATATATTTT. Its protein product is CASSSLVIANTIYF.

As to this clonotype: This sequence may be a read error, since a much larger clone differs from it by one base. This chain joins TRBV29-1 and TRBJ2-7; D is possibly TRBD2 (5 bases). The CDR3 sequence is 12 residues long. V lost 4 bases, J lost 4 bases, and 11 bases lay in between. Germline values: CDR1 SQVTM, CDR2 ANQGSEA. The CDR3 DNA reads as TGCAGCGTTGGGACTGGTAAGTACGAGCAGTACTTC. Translated, it gives CSVGTGKYEQYF.

With respect to this clonotype: An end of the junction differs from the germline gene, which may be a read error. This rearrangement joins TRBV9 to TRBJ2-6, with D tentatively TRBD1 or TRBD2 (5 bases each). CDR1 is SGDLS, CDR2 YYNGEE, per germline. This CDR3 is 14 amino acids long. Here the CDR3 reads CARRVLSGAPVLPF. As DNA, the CDR3 is TGTGCCCGCCGCGTTTTGTCCGGGGCCCCCGTCCTGCCTTTC.

This clonotype was counted many times. Compared with germline, one end of the junction differs, possibly owing to a read error. The rearrangement joins TRBV28 to TRBJ2-5; TRBD1 matches at 8 bases. Germline CDR1 is MDHEN and CDR2 is SYDVKM. The CDR3 covers 13 residues. Here the CDR3 DNA reads TGTGCCTGCAGGACCCAGGGGGCAGAGACCCAGTACTTC. Protein product: CACRTQGAETQYF.

This clonotype was recorded at least ten times. The chain uses TRBV7-9 and TRBJ2-1; 7 bases align to TRBD2. Losses at the gene ends were 5 bases for V and 3 bases for J; bases not matched to a gene: 4. This CDR3 is built from 14 residues. Germline CDR1 is SEHNR and CDR2 is FQNEAQ (reference sequence). CDR3 region: CASSPERGYNEQFF. Here the CDR3 DNA reads TGTGCCAGCAGCCCGGAGCGGGGCTACAATGAGCAGTTCTTC.

This clonotype was counted a few times. The V call is TRBV20-1, the J call TRBJ2-7; 9 nucleotides match TRBD2. The germline CDR1 and CDR2 sequences are DFQATT and SNEGSKA (reference sequence). This CDR3 has 15 residues. After removal of 5 bases from V and 1 base from J, the junction contained 9 bases not matched to a gene. Written as DNA, the CDR3 is TGCAGTGCTCGGACGACTAGCGGAGTTTCCTACGAGCAGTACTTC. Translated, it gives CSARTTSGVSYEQYF.

This clonotype appeared many times. The rearrangement uses TRBV3-1 and TRBJ1-5; no definite D call. The CDR3 runs 13 residues. CDR1 is LGHDT and CDR2 is YNNKEL in the germline V gene (reference sequence). Trimming removed 4 bases at V and 4 bases at J, with 8 bases between. The CDR3 DNA reads TGTGCCAGCAGCCCTGAGATGAATCAGCCCCAGCATTTT. This sequence encodes CASSPEMNQPQHF.

Comment on this clonotype: At one of its ends the junction is not consistent with the germline gene, which may arise from a read error. The CDR3 region has the DNA TGTGCCAGTAGAACAGGGAGTCAGCCCCGGCATTTT. Encoded protein: CASRTGSQPRHF. V usage is TRBV19 and J usage is TRBJ1-5; TRBD1 is a possible D gene (6 bases). Germline CDR1 reads LNHDA; CDR2 reads SQIVND (reference sequence). This CDR3 is 12 amino acids long.

The chain carries TRBV9 and TRBJ2-5; 9 bases align to TRBD2. The ends lost 3 bases at V and 7 bases at J; junction bases unmatched: 7. Germline CDR1 and CDR2: SGDLS and YYNGEE. The CDR3 loop spans 14 amino acids. The CDR3 DNA reads as TGTGCCAGCAGCGCCGGGACTAGCATTGCGACCCAGTACTTC. Protein sequence: CASSAGTSIATQYF.

The chain is built from TRBV20-1 and TRBJ1-2; D is possibly TRBD1 (5 bases). Germline CDR1 is DFQATT and CDR2 is SNEGSKA (reference sequence). Trimming removed 4 bases at V and 5 bases at J, with 8 bases between. The CDR3 totals 11 residues. CDR3 coding DNA: TGCAGTGCTATTGACAGTTATGGCTACACCTTC. Translation: CSAIDSYGYTF.